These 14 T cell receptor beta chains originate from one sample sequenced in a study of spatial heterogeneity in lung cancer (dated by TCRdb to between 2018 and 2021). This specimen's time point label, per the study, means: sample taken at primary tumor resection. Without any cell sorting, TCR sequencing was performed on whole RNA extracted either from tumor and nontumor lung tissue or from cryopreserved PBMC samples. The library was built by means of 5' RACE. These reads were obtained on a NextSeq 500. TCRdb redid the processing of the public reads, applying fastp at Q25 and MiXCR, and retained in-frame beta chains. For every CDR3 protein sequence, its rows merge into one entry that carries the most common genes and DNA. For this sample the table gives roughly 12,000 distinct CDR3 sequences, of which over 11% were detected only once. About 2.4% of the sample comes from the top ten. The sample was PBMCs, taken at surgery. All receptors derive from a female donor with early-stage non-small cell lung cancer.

The CDR3 is CASSFSGINEQFF. In nucleotides, the CDR3 is TGTGCCAGCAGCTTTAGCGGGATCAATGAGCAGTTCTTC. This rearrangement joins TRBV11-2 to TRBJ2-1, with 8 bases aligning to TRBD2. V was clipped by 3 bases and J by 6 bases; unmatched bases: 1. The CDR3 extends over 13 amino acids. From germline, CDR1 is SGHAT and CDR2 FQNNGV. The full variable domain, its missing parts supplied by reference TRBV11-2 and TRBJ2-1, is EAGVAQSPRYKIIEKRQSVAFWCNPISGHATLYWYQQILGQGPKLLIQFQNNGVVDDSQLPKDRFSAERLKGVDSTLKIQPAKLEDSAVYLCASSFSGINEQFFGPGTRLTVL.

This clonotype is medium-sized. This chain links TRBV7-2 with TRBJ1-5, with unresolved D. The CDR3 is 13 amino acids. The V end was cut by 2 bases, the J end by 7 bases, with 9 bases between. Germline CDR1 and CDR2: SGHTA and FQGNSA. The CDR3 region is CASSLFQEQPQHF. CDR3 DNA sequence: TGTGCCAGCAGCTTATTCCAGGAGCAGCCCCAGCATTTT.

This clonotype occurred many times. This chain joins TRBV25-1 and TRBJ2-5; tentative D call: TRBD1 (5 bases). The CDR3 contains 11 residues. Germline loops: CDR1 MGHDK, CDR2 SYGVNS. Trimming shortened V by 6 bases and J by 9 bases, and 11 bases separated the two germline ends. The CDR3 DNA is TGTGCCAGCAGGGGGCCTTGGGCCCAGTACTTC. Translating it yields CASRGPWAQYF.

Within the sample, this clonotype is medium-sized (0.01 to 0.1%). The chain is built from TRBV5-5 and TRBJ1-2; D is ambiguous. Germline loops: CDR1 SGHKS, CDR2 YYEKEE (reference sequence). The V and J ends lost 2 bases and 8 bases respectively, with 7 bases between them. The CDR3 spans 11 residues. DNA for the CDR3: TGTGCCAGCAGCTTCCCAGAGGGCTACACCTTC. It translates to CASSFPEGYTF.

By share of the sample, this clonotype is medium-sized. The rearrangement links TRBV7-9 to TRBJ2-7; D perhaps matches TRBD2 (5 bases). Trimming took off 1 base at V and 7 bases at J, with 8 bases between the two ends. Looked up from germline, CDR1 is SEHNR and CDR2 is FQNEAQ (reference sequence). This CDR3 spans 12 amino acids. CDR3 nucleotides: TGTGCCAGCAGCTTAGTTCGGGGAGAGCAGTACTTC. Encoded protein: CASSLVRGEQYF.

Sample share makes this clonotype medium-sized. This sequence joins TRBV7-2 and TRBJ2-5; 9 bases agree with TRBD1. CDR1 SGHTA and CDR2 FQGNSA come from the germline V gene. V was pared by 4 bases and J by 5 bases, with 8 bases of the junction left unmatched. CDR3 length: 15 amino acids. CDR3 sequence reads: CASSSRGQGGETQYF. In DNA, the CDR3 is TGTGCCAGCAGCTCAAGGGGACAGGGTGGCGAGACCCAGTACTTC. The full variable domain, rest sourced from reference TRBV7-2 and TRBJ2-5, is GAGVSQSPSNKVTEKGKDVELRCDPISGHTALYWYRQSLGQGLEFLIYFQGNSAPDKSGLPSDRFSAERTGGSVSTLTIQRTQQEDSAVYLCASSSRGQGGETQYFGPGTRLLVL.

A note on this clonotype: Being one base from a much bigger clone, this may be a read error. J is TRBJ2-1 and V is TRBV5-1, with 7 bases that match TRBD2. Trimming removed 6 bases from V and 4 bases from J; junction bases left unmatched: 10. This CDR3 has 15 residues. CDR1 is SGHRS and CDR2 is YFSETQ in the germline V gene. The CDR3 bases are TGCGCCAGCACCCTGGGAGGGGATTCATACAATGAGCAGTTCTTC. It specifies CASTLGGDSYNEQFF.

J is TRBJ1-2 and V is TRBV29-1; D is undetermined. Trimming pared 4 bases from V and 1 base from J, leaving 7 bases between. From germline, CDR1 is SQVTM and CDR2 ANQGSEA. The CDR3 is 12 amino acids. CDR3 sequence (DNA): TGCAGCGTTGGGACCTTTAACTATGGCTACACCTTC. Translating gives CSVGTFNYGYTF.

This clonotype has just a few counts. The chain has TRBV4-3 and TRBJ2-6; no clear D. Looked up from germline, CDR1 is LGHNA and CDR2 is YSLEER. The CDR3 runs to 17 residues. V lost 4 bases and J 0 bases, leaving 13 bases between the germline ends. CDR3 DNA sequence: TGCGCCAGCAGCCCTCAAATCGAGGCCTCTGGGGCCAACGTCCTGACTTTC. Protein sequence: CASSPQIEASGANVLTF.

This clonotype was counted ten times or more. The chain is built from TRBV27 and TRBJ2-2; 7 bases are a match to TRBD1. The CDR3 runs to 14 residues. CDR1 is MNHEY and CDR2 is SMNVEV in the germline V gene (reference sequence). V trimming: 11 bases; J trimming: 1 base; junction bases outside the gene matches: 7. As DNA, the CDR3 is TGTGCCTTACGGGGACAGAAGAACACCGGGGAGCTGTTTTTT. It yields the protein CALRGQKNTGELFF.

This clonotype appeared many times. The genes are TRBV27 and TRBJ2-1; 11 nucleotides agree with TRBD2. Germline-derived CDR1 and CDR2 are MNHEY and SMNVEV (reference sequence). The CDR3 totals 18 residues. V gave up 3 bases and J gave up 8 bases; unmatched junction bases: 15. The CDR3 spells CASSFRSFLAGGVHEQFF. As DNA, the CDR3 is TGTGCCAGCAGTTTCCGTTCCTTTTTAGCGGGGGGGGTCCATGAGCAGTTCTTC.

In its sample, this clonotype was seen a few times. CDR3 DNA sequence: TGTGCCAGCAGCCTCGGGACCCAACCCTACGAGCAGTACTTC. Its translation: CASSLGTQPYEQYF. V and J are TRBV28 and TRBJ2-7; either TRBD1 or TRBD2 may supply D (5 bases each). This CDR3 spans 14 amino acids. V was trimmed by 6 bases and J by 2 bases, leaving 14 bases between them. Per the germline V gene, CDR1 is MDHEN and CDR2 is SYDVKM. Complete variable domain (other parts from reference TRBV28 and TRBJ2-7): DVKVTQSSRYLVKRTGEKVFLECVQDMDHENMFWYRQDPGLGLRLIYFSYDVKMKEKGDIPEGYSVSREKKERFSLILESASTNQTSMYLCASSLGTQPYEQYFGPGTRLTVT.

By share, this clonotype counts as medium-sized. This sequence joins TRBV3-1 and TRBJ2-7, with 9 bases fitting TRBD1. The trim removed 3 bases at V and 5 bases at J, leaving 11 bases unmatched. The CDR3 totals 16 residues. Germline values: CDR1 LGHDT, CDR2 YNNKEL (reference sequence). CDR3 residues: CASSHFSGTGFNEQYF. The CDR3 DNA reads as TGTGCCAGCAGCCATTTTTCCGGGACAGGGTTTAACGAGCAGTACTTC.

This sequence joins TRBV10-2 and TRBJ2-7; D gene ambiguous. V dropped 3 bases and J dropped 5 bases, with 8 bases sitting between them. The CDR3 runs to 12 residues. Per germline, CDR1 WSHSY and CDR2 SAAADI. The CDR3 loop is CASSEVVHEQYF. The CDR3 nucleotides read TGCGCCAGCAGTGAAGTTGTCCACGAGCAGTACTTC.